This T cell receptor beta chain stems from a study of cytomegalovirus exposure and HLA in healthy donors. The CDR3 length is 13 residues. The junction had 3 bases not matched to a gene; V was cut back by 3 bases and J by 4 bases. CDR1 SGHRS and CDR2 YFSETQ come from the germline V gene. With 60 Vbeta and 13 Jbeta primers, the PCR was carried out. Methods used by the authors: There were tens of millions of unique TCR beta chains by a later count, and some 11 million of them were shared. Generated by immunoSEQ multiplex PCR, the TCRdb table keeps only in-frame clones and is missing some. That table supplies the V and J calls and clone size; D and trimming were determined from the DNA. The sample shows approximately 130,000 clones, 84% of them seen only once.

This TCR came from a man aged 50 to 60 in good health and CMV-seronegative. The genes are TRBV5-1 and TRBJ2-7, with 8 bases lining up with TRBD1. Sequencing input: PBMCs. The CDR3, as DNA: TGCGCCAGCAGCTCCCAGGGGGCTTACGAGCAGTACTTC. Encoded protein: CASSSQGAYEQYF.